Below, 24 T cell receptor beta chains from the same sample are listed, as sequenced in a study of cytomegalovirus exposure and HLA in healthy donors. Primers included in the PCR were 60 Vbeta and 13 Jbeta primers. Assay used: immunoSEQ multiplex PCR; TCRdb lists only in-frame clones, some missing. This table holds 150,000 to 200,000 clones, around 90% found once. The source material was PBMCs. The source of these receptors is a woman younger than 35 in good health and CMV-seronegative.

This chain joins TRBV20-1 and TRBJ1-2, with no clear D. The CDR3 loop spans 11 amino acids. With 6 bases removed from V and 1 base from J, the gap between germline ends came to 6 bases. The germline CDR1 and CDR2 sequences are DFQATT and SNEGSKA (reference sequence). The CDR3 region has the DNA TGCAGTGCCCAGGATAACTATGGCTACACCTTC. Protein product: CSAQDNYGYTF.

The chain recombines TRBV6-5 with TRBJ1-1; 7 bases line up with TRBD1. The V gene end was trimmed by 7 bases and the J gene end by 7 bases; junction bases not matched to a gene: 12. CDR1 is MNHEY, CDR2 SVGAGI, per germline. CDR3 length: 14 amino acids. The CDR3 here is CASTRQGGLREAFF. Written as DNA, the CDR3 is TGTGCCAGCACCCGGCAGGGGGGTTTGCGTGAAGCTTTCTTT.

V usage is TRBV27 and J usage is TRBJ2-7, with D perhaps matching TRBD1 (5 bases). V dropped 4 bases and J dropped 0 bases, with 19 bases sitting between them. Germline CDR1 is MNHEY and CDR2 is SMNVEV (reference sequence). The CDR3 sequence is 17 residues long. DNA of the CDR3: TGTGCCAGCAGTTACGGCGGACGGACACCCATCTCCTACGAGCAGTACTTC. It translates to CASSYGGRTPISYEQYF.

The CDR3 spells CASTSLSGTAYNEQFF. CDR3 nucleotide sequence: TGTGCCAGCACCTCACTCTCCGGGACAGCGTACAATGAGCAGTTCTTC. The V gene is TRBV27, the J gene TRBJ2-1, with TRBD1 matching over 7 bases. Germline-derived CDR1 and CDR2 are MNHEY and SMNVEV (reference sequence). The junction had 13 bases not matched to a gene; V was cut back by 7 bases and J by 4 bases. CDR3 length: 16 amino acids.

The gene calls are TRBV18 and TRBJ2-5, with 7 bases fitting TRBD1. With V trimmed by 3 bases and J by 1 base, 2 bases remained unmatched. The CDR3 extends over 14 amino acids. CDR1 is KGHSH and CDR2 is LQKENI in the germline V gene. The CDR3 loop reads CASSPGTAQETQYF. For the CDR3, the DNA is TGTGCCAGCTCACCCGGGACAGCCCAAGAGACCCAGTACTTC.

The chain is built from TRBV10-3 and TRBJ1-2; TRBD1 agrees at 7 bases. From germline, CDR1 is ENHRY and CDR2 SYGVKD. CDR3 size: 16 residues. The V segment lost 1 base and the J segment 4 bases; nucleotides outside the gene matches: 9. The CDR3 sequence: CAISEFVRQGGYGYTF. As DNA, the CDR3 is TGTGCCATCAGTGAGTTCGTCCGACAGGGTGGCTATGGCTACACCTTC.

In its sample, this clone was seen once. J is TRBJ2-7 and V is TRBV28, with 7 bases fitting TRBD1. Per germline, CDR1 MDHEN and CDR2 SYDVKM. The CDR3 sequence is 14 residues long. The trim removed 4 bases at V and 0 bases at J, leaving 3 bases unmatched. CDR3 protein: CASSSRDSSYEQYF. CDR3 DNA: TGTGCCAGCAGTTCACGGGACAGCTCCTACGAGCAGTACTTC. The entire variable domain, with the rest obtained from reference TRBV28 and TRBJ2-7, is as follows: DVKVTQSSRYLVKRTGEKVFLECVQDMDHENMFWYRQDPGLGLRLIYFSYDVKMKEKGDIPEGYSVSREKKERFSLILESASTNQTSMYLCASSSRDSSYEQYFGPGTRLTVT.

CDR3 protein: CASRPGQGESPLHF. In DNA, the CDR3 is TGCGCCAGCAGACCGGGACAGGGAGAGTCACCCCTCCACTTT. The rearrangement uses TRBV5-1 and TRBJ1-6; 9 nucleotides line up with TRBD1. Germline V lookup: CDR1 SGHRS, CDR2 YFSETQ. V was pared by 5 bases and J by 10 bases, with 7 bases of the junction left unmatched. There are 14 residues in the CDR3. Combining the CDR3 with reference TRBV5-1 and TRBJ1-6 gives the whole variable domain KAGVTQTPRYLIKTRGQQVTLSCSPISGHRSVSWYQQTPGQGLQFLFEYFSETQRNKGNFPGRFSGRQFSNSRSEMNVSTLELGDSALYLCASRPGQGESPLHFGNGTRLTVT.

The J gene is TRBJ2-3, the V gene TRBV5-1; 14 nucleotides line up with TRBD2. This CDR3 comprises 15 residues. Germline CDR1 SGHRS, CDR2 YFSETQ. Losses at the gene ends were 4 bases for V and 6 bases for J; bases not matched to a gene: 4. The CDR3 region is CASSQGLAGVDTQYF. The CDR3 region has the DNA TGCGCCAGCAGCCAGGGACTAGCGGGAGTGGATACGCAGTATTTT.

The chain is built from TRBV6-5 and TRBJ2-7; perhaps TRBD2 as D (5 bases). The CDR3 is 14 amino acids. Trimming removed 6 bases from V and 3 bases from J, with 15 bases in between. Looked up from germline, CDR1 is MNHEY and CDR2 is SVGAGI. The CDR3 loop is CASSGGPGLYEQYF. The CDR3 DNA is TGTGCCAGCAGCGGTGGGCCAGGACTCTACGAGCAGTACTTC.

This clone was seen only once. The chain joins TRBV11-1 to TRBJ2-1; 13 positions match TRBD2. Germline loops: CDR1 SGHAT, CDR2 FQDESV (reference sequence). CDR3 size: 16 residues. Germline trimming cut 5 bases from V and 6 bases from J; bases unmatched to any gene: 7. The CDR3 region has the DNA TGTGCCAGCAGCCCAGGGACTAGCGGGATCAGCAATGAGCAGTTCTTC. It yields the protein CASSPGTSGISNEQFF.

The chain couples TRBV5-1 to TRBJ2-1, with a weak D call TRBD1 (6 bases). There are 15 residues in the CDR3. Germline V lookup: CDR1 SGHRS, CDR2 YFSETQ. Trimming left V 6 bases short and J 6 bases short, with 19 bases between. CDR3 in DNA: TGCGCCAGCATCCCCGGGACACTGCCAGGCAATGAGCAGTTCTTC. Its translation: CASIPGTLPGNEQFF. Complete variable domain (other parts from reference TRBV5-1 and TRBJ2-1): KAGVTQTPRYLIKTRGQQVTLSCSPISGHRSVSWYQQTPGQGLQFLFEYFSETQRNKGNFPGRFSGRQFSNSRSEMNVSTLELGDSALYLCASIPGTLPGNEQFFGPGTRLTVL.

The chain uses TRBV25-1 and TRBJ1-2; D remains ambiguous. Germline CDR1 reads MGHDK; CDR2 reads SYGVNS. Trimming shortened V by 3 bases and J by 5 bases, and 16 bases separated the two germline ends. This CDR3 spans 15 amino acids. CDR3 DNA: TGTGCCAGCAGTGACCTCGAGGGTGCTGATTATGGCTACACCTTC. Translating gives CASSDLEGADYGYTF.

The genes are TRBV19 and TRBJ2-1; TRBD2 matches 10 bases. Germline V gene data show CDR1 as LNHDA and CDR2 as SQIVND (reference sequence). The CDR3 is 17 amino acids. V lost 0 bases, J lost 5 bases, and 7 bases stayed unmatched. CDR3 protein: CASSIDQGTSVHNEQFF. The DNA for the CDR3 is TGTGCCAGTAGTATAGATCAGGGGACTAGCGTTCACAATGAGCAGTTCTTC.

The CDR3 spells CAINPGTGLSGANVLTF. The CDR3 DNA reads TGTGCCATCAATCCCGGGACAGGGTTGTCTGGGGCCAACGTCCTGACTTTC. J is TRBJ2-6 and V is TRBV10-3, with TRBD1 matching over 9 bases. CDR3 length: 17 amino acids. Germline CDR1 is ENHRY and CDR2 is SYGVKD. The J segment lost 1 base and the V segment lost 7 bases, leaving 8 bases of the junction unmatched.

The rearrangement uses TRBV5-1 and TRBJ2-4; tentatively, D is TRBD2 (5 bases). The ends were cut back, 2 bases at V and 6 bases at J, with 18 bases in the middle. CDR3 length equals 16 residues. Germline CDR1 and CDR2: SGHRS and YFSETQ. The CDR3 coding sequence is TGCGCCAGCAGCTTCAACCTAGCCGAATGGGGAAACATTCAGTACTTC. This gives the protein CASSFNLAEWGNIQYF.

The chain couples TRBV4-2 to TRBJ2-5, with 11 positions matching TRBD2. In germline, CDR1 is LGHNA, CDR2 YNFKEQ. This CDR3 is 18 amino acids long. J was trimmed by 4 bases and V by 1 base; bases with no gene match: 11. The CDR3 sequence: CASSQVVVTSGRGETQYF. CDR3 sequence (DNA): TGTGCCAGCAGCCAAGTCGTTGTCACTAGCGGGAGAGGAGAGACCCAGTACTTC.

V gene TRBV10-3 combines with J gene TRBJ2-3, with D perhaps matching TRBD1 (6 bases). The CDR3 loop spans 16 amino acids. V was pared by 4 bases and J by 0 bases, with 14 bases between. Germline CDR1 is ENHRY and CDR2 is SYGVKD. CDR3 sequence: CAISGDSQGSTDTQYF. CDR3 DNA: TGTGCCATCAGTGGCGACTCTCAGGGGAGCACAGATACGCAGTATTTT.

This chain links TRBV29-1 with TRBJ1-1; possibly TRBD1 for D (5 bases). Germline assignment: CDR1 SQVTM and CDR2 ANQGSEA. V gave up 2 bases and J gave up 2 bases, with 9 bases separating them. The CDR3 is 13 residues long. The CDR3 DNA reads as TGCAGCGTTGAAACCGGGACTAACACTGAAGCTTTCTTT. Translation: CSVETGTNTEAFF.

The chain couples TRBV11-1 to TRBJ2-1, with 10 bases fitting TRBD2. Germline CDR1 is SGHAT and CDR2 is FQDESV (reference sequence). The CDR3 runs 15 residues. J gave up 3 bases and V 6 bases, and 5 bases lay outside the gene matches. CDR3 nucleotides: TGTGCCAGCAGTATACTAGCGGGAAGCTACAATGAGCAGTTCTTC. This gives the protein CASSILAGSYNEQFF.

V is TRBV30 and J is TRBJ2-4; the match to TRBD1 covers 8 bases. The CDR3 length is 15 residues. Germline V gene data show CDR1 as GTSNPN and CDR2 as SVGIG (reference sequence). V shed 3 bases and J 0 bases; nucleotides not matched to a gene: 4. The CDR3 protein is CAWRDRDLAKNIQYF. The CDR3 nucleotides read TGTGCCTGGAGGGACAGGGACCTAGCCAAAAACATTCAGTACTTC.

This clone was recorded once. Distinct nucleotide sequences in the sample also encode this CDR3. The gene calls are TRBV5-1 and TRBJ1-4; the D gene is possibly TRBD1 (5 bases). There are 14 residues in the CDR3. Trimming shortened V by 2 bases and J by 5 bases, and 10 bases separated the two germline ends. Germline V CDR1 and CDR2: SGHRS, YFSETQ. The CDR3 loop reads CASSLRDSNEKLFF. CDR3 nucleotide sequence: TGCGCCAGCAGCTTACGGGACTCCAATGAAAAACTGTTTTTT.

This clone has only one observation. This chain uses TRBV9 with TRBJ2-2; D is possibly TRBD1 (6 bases). The CDR3 loop spans 16 amino acids. Germline lookup yields CDR1 SGDLS and CDR2 YYNGEE. The germline V and J ends were trimmed by 3 bases and 0 bases, with 12 bases remaining between them. CDR3 in DNA: TGTGCCAGCAGCGGCTTGACAGGACCGAACACCGGGGAGCTGTTTTTT. Translated, it gives CASSGLTGPNTGELFF.

The gene calls are TRBV28 and TRBJ2-3; D might be TRBD2 (7 bases). The germline gives CDR1 MDHEN, CDR2 SYDVKM. This CDR3 contains 15 residues. V dropped 1 base and J dropped 6 bases, with 14 bases sitting between them. The CDR3 DNA is TGTGCCAGCAGTTTATCGGGGGGCCTGCAGGATACGCAGTATTTT. As protein: CASSLSGGLQDTQYF.